This T cell receptor beta chain originates from a study of blood T cell repertoires in COVID-19. Assay: immunoSEQ multiplex PCR; the TCRdb copy retains only in-frame clones and omits some. The sample contains about 49,000 clones, around 82% of which appear only once. The receptor was derived from a human donor in a cohort sampled during active COVID-19. Sequencing was done on a sample of peripheral blood.

The CDR3 is CASSPRTGGLGGNQPQHF. The CDR3 nucleotides read TGTGCCAGTAGTCCAAGGACAGGGGGCTTAGGTGGCAATCAGCCCCAGCATTTT. The rearrangement joins TRBV19 to TRBJ1-5; 11 bases fit TRBD1. This CDR3 spans 18 amino acids. Germline V gives CDR1 LNHDA, CDR2 SQIVND (reference sequence). Trimming removed 5 bases from V and 2 bases from J; junction bases left unmatched: 11. The full variable domain, with the rest looked up from reference TRBV19 and TRBJ1-5, is DGGITQSPKYLFRKEGQNVTLSCEQNLNHDAMYWYRQDPGQGLRLIYYSQIVNDFQKGDIAEGYSVSREKKESFPLTVTSAQKNPTAFYLCASSPRTGGLGGNQPQHFGDGTRLSIL.